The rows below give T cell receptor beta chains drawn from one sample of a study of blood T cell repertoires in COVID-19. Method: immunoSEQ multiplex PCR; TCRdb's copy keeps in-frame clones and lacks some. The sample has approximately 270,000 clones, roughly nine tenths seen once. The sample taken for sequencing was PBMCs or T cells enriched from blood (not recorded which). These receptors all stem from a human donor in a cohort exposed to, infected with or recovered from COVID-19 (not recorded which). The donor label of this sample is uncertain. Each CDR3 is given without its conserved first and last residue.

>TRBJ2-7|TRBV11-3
ASSDPSDRNDEQY
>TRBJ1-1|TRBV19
ASSEQGAGNTEAF
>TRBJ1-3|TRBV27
ASRSGGLESGNTIY
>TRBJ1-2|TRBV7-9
ASSLSQGQHGYT
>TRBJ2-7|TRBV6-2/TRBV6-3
ASSADLAGAVYEQY
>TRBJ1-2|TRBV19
ASSIVGQGLWGYT
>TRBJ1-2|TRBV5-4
ASSPALDRAHGYT
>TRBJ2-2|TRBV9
ASSVLSTDGELF
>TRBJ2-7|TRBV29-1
SVTGTGGPYEQY
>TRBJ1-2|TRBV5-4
ASSRVGTNYGYT
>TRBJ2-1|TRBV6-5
ASSYSAATNEQF
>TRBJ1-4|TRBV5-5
ASSLAGGGQKLF
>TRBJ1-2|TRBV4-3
ASSQAWGQGDYGYT
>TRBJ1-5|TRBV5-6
ASSLGGAGQPQH
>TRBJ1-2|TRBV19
ASSPAGSSGYT
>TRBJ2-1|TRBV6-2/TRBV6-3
ASSSGASSNEQF
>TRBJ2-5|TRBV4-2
ASSQTGDGGETQY
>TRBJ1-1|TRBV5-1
ASSLLMDREAF
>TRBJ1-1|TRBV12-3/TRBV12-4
ASSFVTGPEAF
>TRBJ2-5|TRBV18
ASSPRAGPQETQY
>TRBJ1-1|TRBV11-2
ASSLKSGGRVNTEAF
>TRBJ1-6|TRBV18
ASSPPGRSPLH
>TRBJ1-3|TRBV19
ASRTISQGIVSGNTIY
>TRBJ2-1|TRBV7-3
ASSHDPPGGVRDEQF
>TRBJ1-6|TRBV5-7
ASSLVVTGSPLH
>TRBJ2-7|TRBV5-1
ASSLGQDYEQY
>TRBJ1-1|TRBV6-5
ASSYDTFNTEAF
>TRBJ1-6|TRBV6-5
ASSYGGVQNSPLH